This section outlines one T cell receptor (beta chain) sequence together with its context. The sequenced template was cDNA made from the entire isolated RNA. TCRdb's table, derived via immunoSEQ multiplex PCR, lists solely in-frame clones and lacks some. The table records 300,000 to 450,000 clones, roughly a fifth of them present only once. Germline loops: CDR1 LNHDA, CDR2 SQIVND (reference sequence). Between the trimmed V and J ends, which lost 5 bases and 7 bases, there was a span of 12 bases. The CDR3 loop spans 13 amino acids. This specimen comes from a study of beta chain features in type 1 diabetes. Stem cell-like memory, regulatory, central memory and naive CD4+ cells were sorted via CD45RO/CCR7/CD25/CD127/CD95/CD27.

This clonotype was obtained from a woman aged 18-35 years in good health. Sequenced input: naive CD4+ T cells from blood. This chain uses TRBV19 with TRBJ2-1; D gene unclear. The CDR3 DNA is TGTGCCAGTAGTGGCGGTCTCGGGAATGAGCAGTTCTTC. This sequence encodes CASSGGLGNEQFF.